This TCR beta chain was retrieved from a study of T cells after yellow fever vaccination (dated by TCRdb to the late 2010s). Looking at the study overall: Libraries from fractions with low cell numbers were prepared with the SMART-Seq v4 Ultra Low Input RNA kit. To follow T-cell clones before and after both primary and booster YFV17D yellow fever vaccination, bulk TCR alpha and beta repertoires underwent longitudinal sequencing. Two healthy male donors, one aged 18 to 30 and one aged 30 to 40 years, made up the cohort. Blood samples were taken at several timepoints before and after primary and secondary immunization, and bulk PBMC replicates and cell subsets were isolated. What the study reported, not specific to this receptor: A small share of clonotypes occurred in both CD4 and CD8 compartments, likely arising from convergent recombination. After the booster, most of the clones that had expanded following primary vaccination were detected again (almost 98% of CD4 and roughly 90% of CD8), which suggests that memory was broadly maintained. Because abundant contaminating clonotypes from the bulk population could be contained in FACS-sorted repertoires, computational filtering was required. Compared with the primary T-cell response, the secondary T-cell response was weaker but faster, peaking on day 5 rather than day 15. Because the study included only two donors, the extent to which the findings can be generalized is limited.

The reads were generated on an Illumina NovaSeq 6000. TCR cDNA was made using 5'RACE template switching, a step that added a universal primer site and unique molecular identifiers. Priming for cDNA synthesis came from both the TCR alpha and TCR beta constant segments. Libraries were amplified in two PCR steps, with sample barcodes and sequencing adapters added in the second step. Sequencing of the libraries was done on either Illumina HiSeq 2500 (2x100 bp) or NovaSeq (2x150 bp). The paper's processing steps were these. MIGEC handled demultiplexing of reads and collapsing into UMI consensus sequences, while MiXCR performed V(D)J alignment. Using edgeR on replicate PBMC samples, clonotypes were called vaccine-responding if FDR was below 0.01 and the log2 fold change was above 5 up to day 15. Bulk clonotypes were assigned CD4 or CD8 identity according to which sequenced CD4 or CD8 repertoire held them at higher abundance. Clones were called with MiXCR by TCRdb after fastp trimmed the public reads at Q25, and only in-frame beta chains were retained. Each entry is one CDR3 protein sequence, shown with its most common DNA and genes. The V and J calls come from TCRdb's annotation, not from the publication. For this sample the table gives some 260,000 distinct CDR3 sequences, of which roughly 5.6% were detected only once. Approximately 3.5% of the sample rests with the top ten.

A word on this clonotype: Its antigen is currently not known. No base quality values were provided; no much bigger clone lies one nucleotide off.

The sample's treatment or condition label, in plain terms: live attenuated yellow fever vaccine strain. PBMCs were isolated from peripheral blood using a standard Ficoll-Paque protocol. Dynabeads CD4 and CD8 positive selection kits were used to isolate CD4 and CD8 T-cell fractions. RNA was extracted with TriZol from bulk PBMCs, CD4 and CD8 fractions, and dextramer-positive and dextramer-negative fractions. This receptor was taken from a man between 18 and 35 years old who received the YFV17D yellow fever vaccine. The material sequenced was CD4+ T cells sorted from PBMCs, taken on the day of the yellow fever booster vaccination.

The sequence in DNA is TGCAGTGCTCTCGGGGTGTTCGATAATTCACCCCTCCACTTT. It encodes CSALGVFDNSPLHF. The sequence is built from TRBV20-1 and TRBJ1-6; there is no confident call for the D gene. Via the germline V gene (reference sequence), CDR1 is DFQATT and CDR2 SNEGSKA. Its CDR3 holds 14 amino acids, cysteine through phenylalanine. Only the CDR3 DNA is retained, 42 bases long and in frame from the first base. V loses 5 bases of germline sequence and J loses 5 bases, and the interval between the two ends is 13 bases.